Sequencing of this T cell receptor (beta chain) was carried out in a study of blood T cell repertoires in COVID-19. Looking at the study overall: The study drew acute and convalescent COVID-19 samples from the United States, Italy and Spain. The cDNA or gDNA used as material had been derived from T cells, B-cell-depleted T cells, or PBMCs.

Assay: immunoSEQ multiplex PCR; the TCRdb copy retains only in-frame clones and omits some. The sample consists of 100,000 to 150,000 clones, 75% to 85% of them appearing once. The CDR3 contains 15 residues. Deletions cut 0 bases from V and 4 bases from J, with 12 bases between. CDR1 SGDLS and CDR2 YYNGEE come from the germline V gene. Sequencing used peripheral blood. The chain employs TRBV9 and TRBJ2-3; maybe TRBD2 (6 bases). The TCR sequence derives from a woman aged 45 to 65 with acute or convalescent COVID-19. The CDR3 reads CASSVGPGDPDTQYF. Written as DNA, the CDR3 is TGTGCCAGCAGCGTAGGGCCGGGAGATCCAGATACGCAGTATTTT.